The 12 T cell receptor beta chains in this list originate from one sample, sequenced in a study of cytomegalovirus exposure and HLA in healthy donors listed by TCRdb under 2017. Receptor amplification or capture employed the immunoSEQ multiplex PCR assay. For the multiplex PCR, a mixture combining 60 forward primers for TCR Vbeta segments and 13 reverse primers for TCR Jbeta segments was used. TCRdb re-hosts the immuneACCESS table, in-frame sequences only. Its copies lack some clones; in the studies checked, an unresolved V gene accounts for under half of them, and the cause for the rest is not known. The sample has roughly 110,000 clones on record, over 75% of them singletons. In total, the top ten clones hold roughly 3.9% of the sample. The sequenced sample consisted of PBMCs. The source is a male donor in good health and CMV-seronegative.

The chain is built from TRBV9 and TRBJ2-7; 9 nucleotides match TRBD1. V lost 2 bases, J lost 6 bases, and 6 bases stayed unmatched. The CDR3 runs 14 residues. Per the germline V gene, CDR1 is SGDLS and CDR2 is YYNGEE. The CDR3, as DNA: TGTGCCAGCAGCGTCGGGACAGGGACGCGCGAGCAGTACTTC. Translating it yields CASSVGTGTREQYF.

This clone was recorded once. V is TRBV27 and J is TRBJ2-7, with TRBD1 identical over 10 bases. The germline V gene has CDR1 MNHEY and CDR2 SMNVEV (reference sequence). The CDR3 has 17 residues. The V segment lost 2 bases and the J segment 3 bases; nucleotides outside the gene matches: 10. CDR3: CASSLSSGTGDYYEQYF. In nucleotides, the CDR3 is TGTGCCAGCAGTTTAAGTTCGGGGACAGGGGATTACTACGAGCAGTACTTC.

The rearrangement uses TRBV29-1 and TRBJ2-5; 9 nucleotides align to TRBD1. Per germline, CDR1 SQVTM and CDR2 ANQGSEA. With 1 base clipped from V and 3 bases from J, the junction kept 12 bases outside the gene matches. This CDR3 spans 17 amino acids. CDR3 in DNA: TGCAGCGTTGAAGGCCCGGGACAGGGAAGATCGGAAGAGACCCAGTACTTC. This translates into CSVEGPGQGRSEETQYF.

The DNA for the CDR3 is TGTGCCAGCAGTTGGGGGGGAGACACTGAAGCTTTCTTT. Translating gives CASSWGGDTEAFF. The chain is built from TRBV6-6 and TRBJ1-1; perhaps TRBD1 as D (5 bases). Trimming left V 4 bases short and J 3 bases short, with 9 bases between. This CDR3 spans 13 amino acids. Germline CDR1 MNHNY, CDR2 SVGAGI (reference sequence).

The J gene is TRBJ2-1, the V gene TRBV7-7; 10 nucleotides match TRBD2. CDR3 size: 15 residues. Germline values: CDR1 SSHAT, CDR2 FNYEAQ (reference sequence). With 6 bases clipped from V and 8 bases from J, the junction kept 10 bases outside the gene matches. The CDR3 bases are TGTGCCAGCAGTTCCAGAAGCGGGAGGGCCGATGAGCAGTTCTTC. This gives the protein CASSSRSGRADEQFF.

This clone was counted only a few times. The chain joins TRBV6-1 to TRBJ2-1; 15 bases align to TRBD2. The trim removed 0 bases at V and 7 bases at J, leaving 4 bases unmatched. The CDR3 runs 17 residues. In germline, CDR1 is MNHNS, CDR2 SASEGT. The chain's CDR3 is CASSEAGLAGGWNEQFF. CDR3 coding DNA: TGTGCCAGCAGTGAAGCGGGACTAGCGGGAGGTTGGAATGAGCAGTTCTTC.

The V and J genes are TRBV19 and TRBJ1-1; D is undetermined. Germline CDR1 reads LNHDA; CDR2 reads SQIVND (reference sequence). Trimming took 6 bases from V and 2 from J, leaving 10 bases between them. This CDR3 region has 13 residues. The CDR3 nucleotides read TGTGCCAGTAGCCGTTCGGTTAACACTGAAGCTTTCTTT. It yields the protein CASSRSVNTEAFF.

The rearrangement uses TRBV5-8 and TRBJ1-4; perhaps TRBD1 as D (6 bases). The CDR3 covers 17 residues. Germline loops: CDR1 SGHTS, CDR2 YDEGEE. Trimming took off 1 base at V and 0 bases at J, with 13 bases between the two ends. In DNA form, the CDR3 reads TGTGCCAGCAGCTTGACGGACAGACATTCAACTAATGAAAAACTGTTTTTT. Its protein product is CASSLTDRHSTNEKLFF.

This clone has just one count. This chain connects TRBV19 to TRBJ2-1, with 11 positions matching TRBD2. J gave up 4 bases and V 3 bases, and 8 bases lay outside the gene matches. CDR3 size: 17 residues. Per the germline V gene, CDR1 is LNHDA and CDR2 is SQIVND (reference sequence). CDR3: CASSITSGSLGYNEQFF. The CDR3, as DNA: TGTGCCAGTAGTATCACTAGCGGGAGCCTCGGATACAATGAGCAGTTCTTC.

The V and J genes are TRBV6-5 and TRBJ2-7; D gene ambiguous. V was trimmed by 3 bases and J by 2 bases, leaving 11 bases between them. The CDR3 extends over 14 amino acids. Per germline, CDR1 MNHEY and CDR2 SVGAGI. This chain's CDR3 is CASSYGQSTYEQYF. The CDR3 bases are TGTGCCAGCAGTTATGGGCAGTCCACCTACGAGCAGTACTTC.

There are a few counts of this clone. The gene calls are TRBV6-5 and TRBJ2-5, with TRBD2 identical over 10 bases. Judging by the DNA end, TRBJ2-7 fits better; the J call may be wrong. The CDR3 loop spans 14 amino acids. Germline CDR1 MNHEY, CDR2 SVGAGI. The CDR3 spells CASRTGTSAYEQYF. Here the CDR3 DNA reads TGTGCCAGCAGGACCGGGACTAGCGCCTACGAGCAGTACTTC.

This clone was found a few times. The CDR3 DNA reads as TGTGCCTGGAGGGACAGGGGAGAGACCCAGTACTTC. Its translation: CAWRDRGETQYF. V is TRBV30 and J is TRBJ2-5; TRBD1 matches at 9 bases. Looked up from germline, CDR1 is GTSNPN and CDR2 is SVGIG (reference sequence). This CDR3 contains 12 residues. J was trimmed by 4 bases and V by 3 bases; bases with no gene match: 0.